These 23 T cell receptor beta chains share one sample of origin, sequenced in a study of chemoradiotherapy in HPV16-positive cancers (dated by TCRdb to 2021 to 2024). Receptor libraries were prepared by the immunoSEQ multiplex PCR assay. TCRdb provides this immuneACCESS table in a form limited to in-frame rearrangements. Some clones are lacking; in checked studies, under half of them reflect an unresolved V gene, and why the rest are absent is not known. The sample contains several thousand clones, just over 75% of them found a single time. The ten top clones hold 6.5% to 8% of the sample. Sampling was done from a patient who underwent chemoradiotherapy. The source of these receptors is a human donor with HPV-associated anogenital cancer.

This rearrangement joins TRBV5-1 to TRBJ2-3; unclear D gene. V dropped 2 bases and J dropped 0 bases, with 10 bases sitting between them. The CDR3 runs 15 residues. Per germline, CDR1 SGHRS and CDR2 YFSETQ. CDR3 DNA sequence: TGCGCCAGCAGCTTCGGCGGATCTAGCACAGATACGCAGTATTTT. Translating it yields CASSFGGSSTDTQYF.

The rearrangement links TRBV19 to TRBJ2-1, with 10 bases identical to TRBD2. CDR1 and CDR2 (germline): LNHDA, SQIVND (reference sequence). V was clipped by 5 bases and J by 0 bases; unmatched bases: 7. CDR3 length equals 17 residues. CDR3 protein: CASSPTSGLDSYNEQFF. DNA of the CDR3: TGTGCCAGTAGTCCGACTAGCGGGCTCGACTCCTACAATGAGCAGTTCTTC.

The gene calls are TRBV19 and TRBJ2-4, with no clear D. The CDR3 is made up of 15 amino acids. Trimming shortened V by 1 base and J by 2 bases, and 9 bases separated the two germline ends. Per germline, CDR1 LNHDA and CDR2 SQIVND (reference sequence). CDR3 bases: TGTGCCAGTAGTATAGCGAGAGGACCCAAAAACATTCAGTACTTC. Translating it yields CASSIARGPKNIQYF.

The chain combines TRBV7-6 with TRBJ1-1, with D possibly being TRBD1 (6 bases). Between the trimmed V and J ends, which lost 1 base and 3 bases, there was a span of 12 bases. The V gene's germline CDR1 is SGHVS and CDR2 FNYEAQ. CDR3 length: 15 amino acids. CDR3 in amino acids: CASSLEAGEDTEAFF. The CDR3 nucleotides read TGTGCCAGCAGCTTAGAGGCAGGGGAAGACACTGAAGCTTTCTTT.

V is TRBV28 and J is TRBJ1-5, with no clear D. Trimming shortened V by 4 bases and J by 2 bases, and 18 bases separated the two germline ends. The CDR3 is made up of 17 amino acids. CDR1 is MDHEN, CDR2 SYDVKM, per germline. The CDR3 reads CASSSPASFIGNQPQHF. CDR3 DNA: TGTGCCAGCAGTTCCCCCGCTAGCTTTATCGGCAATCAGCCCCAGCATTTT.

The chain employs TRBV28 and TRBJ1-5; 7 bases match TRBD1. The CDR3 extends over 15 amino acids. The germline V gene has CDR1 MDHEN and CDR2 SYDVKM. Trimming at V came to 6 bases and at J to 2 bases, leaving 7 bases not matched to a gene. As DNA, the CDR3 is TGTGCCAGCAGCCTGACAGGGATAGGCAATCAGCCCCAGCATTTT. Residues: CASSLTGIGNQPQHF.

The chain links TRBV30 to TRBJ2-7; D remains unclear. This CDR3 spans 14 amino acids. Trimming removed 2 bases from V and 1 base from J, with 12 bases in between. The germline V gene encodes CDR1 GTSNPN and CDR2 SVGIG (reference sequence). The CDR3 sequence: CAWSPRTHSYEQYF. The CDR3 coding sequence is TGTGCCTGGAGTCCAAGGACCCATTCCTACGAGCAGTACTTC.

The J gene is TRBJ1-1, the V gene TRBV4-1, with no clear D. Germline assignment: CDR1 MGHRA and CDR2 YSYEKL. V lost 3 bases to trimming and J lost 0 bases, with 14 bases between them. This CDR3 is 16 amino acids long. CDR3 residues: CASSHPPVRMNTEAFF. As DNA, the CDR3 is TGCGCCAGCAGCCATCCCCCAGTGAGGATGAACACTGAAGCTTTCTTT.

This clone appeared once. J is TRBJ1-2 and V is TRBV19; no definite D call. V was pared by 4 bases and J by 4 bases, with 13 bases between. CDR3 length: 14 residues. CDR1 is LNHDA and CDR2 is SQIVND in the germline V gene (reference sequence). The CDR3 DNA follows: TGTGCCAGTAGTACCTCCGGCGTCCTCTATGGCTACACCTTC. Protein product: CASSTSGVLYGYTF.

This clone was counted between two and nine times. The rearrangement links TRBV28 to TRBJ2-5; D is perhaps TRBD1 or TRBD2 (5 bases each). The ends were cut back, 2 bases at V and 7 bases at J, with 11 bases in the middle. The CDR3 has 13 amino acids. From germline, CDR1 is MDHEN and CDR2 SYDVKM. CDR3 DNA sequence: TGTGCCAGCAGTTTAGGGGGTCTCTCGACCCAGTACTTC. It encodes CASSLGGLSTQYF. The variable domain in full, with the rest retrieved from reference TRBV28 and TRBJ2-5, is DVKVTQSSRYLVKRTGEKVFLECVQDMDHENMFWYRQDPGLGLRLIYFSYDVKMKEKGDIPEGYSVSREKKERFSLILESASTNQTSMYLCASSLGGLSTQYFGPGTRLLVL.

The chain uses TRBV10-2 and TRBJ2-7; 7 positions match TRBD1. The CDR3 has 15 amino acids. Germline lookup yields CDR1 WSHSY and CDR2 SAAADI. V gave up 4 bases and J gave up 0 bases; unmatched junction bases: 6. CDR3 region: CASSGTGPSSYEQYF. The DNA of the CDR3 is TGCGCCAGCAGTGGGACAGGTCCGAGCTCCTACGAGCAGTACTTC.

This clone was counted a single time. The chain carries TRBV28 and TRBJ1-6; possibly TRBD1 for D (6 bases). This CDR3 comprises 13 residues. V lost 5 bases and J lost 9, with 11 bases in between. Looked up from germline, CDR1 is MDHEN and CDR2 is SYDVKM. The CDR3 sequence: CASSTGMRSPLHF. The DNA for the CDR3 is TGTGCCAGCAGTACAGGGATGCGTTCACCCCTCCACTTT.

This clone was found once. The gene calls are TRBV7-2 and TRBJ2-1; unclear D gene. Germline V gene sequence: CDR1 SGHTA, CDR2 FQGNSA. The CDR3 is made up of 15 amino acids. With 5 bases removed from V and 0 bases from J, the gap between germline ends came to 11 bases. This chain's CDR3 is CASSRSLDSYNEQFF. In DNA, the CDR3 is TGTGCCAGCAGCAGGTCCCTCGACTCCTACAATGAGCAGTTCTTC.

This chain links TRBV6-6 with TRBJ1-1; maybe TRBD1 (6 bases). The CDR3 length is 15 residues. V lost 0 bases, J lost 5 bases, and 13 bases lay in between. CDR1 and CDR2 (germline): MNHNY, SVGAGI (reference sequence). CDR3 loop: CASSYSTGTVTEAFF. DNA of the CDR3: TGTGCCAGCAGTTACTCTACAGGGACGGTTACTGAAGCTTTCTTT.

The genes are TRBV6-1 and TRBJ1-3; tentative D call: TRBD1 (5 bases). CDR1 is MNHNS and CDR2 is SASEGT in the germline V gene. V was shortened by 6 bases and J by 6 bases, with 18 bases between the two germline ends. The CDR3 consists of 15 residues. The CDR3 here is CASSWGSSLTNTIYF. CDR3 DNA sequence: TGTGCCAGCAGCTGGGGGTCCTCACTGACAAACACCATATATTTT.

The rearrangement uses TRBV10-3 and TRBJ2-1; TRBD1 matches at 8 bases. Trimming at V came to 6 bases and at J to 8 bases, leaving 0 bases not matched to a gene. Per germline, CDR1 ENHRY and CDR2 SYGVKD. The CDR3 is made up of 11 amino acids. The CDR3 nucleotides are TGTGCCATCAGGGACAGGGATGAGCAGTTCTTC. It yields the protein CAIRDRDEQFF.

J is TRBJ2-7 and V is TRBV29-1; 9 nucleotides match TRBD2. CDR3 length: 16 amino acids. V lost 4 bases to trimming and J lost 0 bases; unmatched junction nucleotides: 10. Per germline, CDR1 SQVTM and CDR2 ANQGSEA. CDR3 nucleotide sequence: TGCAGCGTTGGAGGGTTGAGCGGGGGGCCCTCCTACGAGCAGTACTTC. It specifies CSVGGLSGGPSYEQYF.

This sequence joins TRBV27 and TRBJ1-1; no clear D. The CDR3 consists of 13 residues. The V gene lost 6 bases and the J gene lost 1 base, with 9 bases spanning the gap. Germline-derived CDR1 and CDR2 are MNHEY and SMNVEV (reference sequence). The CDR3 spells CASSPRTNTEAFF. For the CDR3, the DNA is TGTGCCAGCAGCCCGAGAACGAACACTGAAGCTTTCTTT.

V is TRBV5-1 and J is TRBJ2-2; D possibly matches TRBD1 or TRBD2 (5 bases each). The CDR3 totals 16 residues. Germline CDR1 SGHRS, CDR2 YFSETQ. With 2 bases removed from V and 7 bases from J, the gap between germline ends came to 18 bases. CDR3 residues: CASSLSRWDRSGELFF. In nucleotides, the CDR3 is TGCGCCAGCAGCTTAAGCCGATGGGACCGTAGCGGGGAGCTGTTTTTT.

This clone appeared once. The rearrangement joins TRBV5-1 to TRBJ1-1; D ambiguous. The V gene's germline CDR1 is SGHRS and CDR2 YFSETQ. V was shortened by 1 base and J by 3 bases, with 10 bases between the two germline ends. This CDR3 is built from 14 residues. CDR3 region: CASSLYSQDTEAFF. The CDR3 DNA reads as TGCGCCAGCAGCTTGTATAGTCAGGACACTGAAGCTTTCTTT.

The gene calls are TRBV19 and TRBJ2-6, with 13 bases fitting TRBD2. From germline, CDR1 is LNHDA and CDR2 SQIVND (reference sequence). The ends lost 5 bases at V and 3 bases at J; junction bases unmatched: 4. This CDR3 is built from 17 residues. CDR3 sequence reads: CASSETSGRYGANVLTF. The CDR3 region has the DNA TGTGCCAGTAGTGAGACTAGCGGGAGGTATGGGGCCAACGTCCTGACTTTC.

This chain connects TRBV14 to TRBJ1-1, with D perhaps matching TRBD1 (5 bases). Trimming took off 4 bases at V and 1 base at J, with 10 bases between the two ends. The CDR3 contains 14 residues. Germline lookup yields CDR1 SGHDN and CDR2 FVKESK. In DNA form, the CDR3 reads TGTGCCAGCAGCCTTTTGAGGGGGAACACTGAAGCTTTCTTT. Protein product: CASSLLRGNTEAFF.

The J gene is TRBJ2-7, the V gene TRBV18, with D possibly TRBD2 on 6 matching bases. The CDR3 consists of 14 residues. Trimming shortened V by 6 bases and J by 2 bases, and 14 bases separated the two germline ends. The germline V gene has CDR1 KGHSH and CDR2 LQKENI. CDR3 nucleotides: TGTGCCAGCTCGGCGGGACCGCCTCCCTACGAGCAGTACTTC. This gives the protein CASSAGPPPYEQYF. Variable domain in full (rest from reference TRBV18 and TRBJ2-7): NAGVMQNPRHLVRRRGQEARLRCSPMKGHSHVYWYRQLPEEGLKFMVYLQKENIIDESGMPKERFSAEFPKEGPSILRIQQVVRGDSAAYFCASSAGPPPYEQYFGPGTRLTVT.